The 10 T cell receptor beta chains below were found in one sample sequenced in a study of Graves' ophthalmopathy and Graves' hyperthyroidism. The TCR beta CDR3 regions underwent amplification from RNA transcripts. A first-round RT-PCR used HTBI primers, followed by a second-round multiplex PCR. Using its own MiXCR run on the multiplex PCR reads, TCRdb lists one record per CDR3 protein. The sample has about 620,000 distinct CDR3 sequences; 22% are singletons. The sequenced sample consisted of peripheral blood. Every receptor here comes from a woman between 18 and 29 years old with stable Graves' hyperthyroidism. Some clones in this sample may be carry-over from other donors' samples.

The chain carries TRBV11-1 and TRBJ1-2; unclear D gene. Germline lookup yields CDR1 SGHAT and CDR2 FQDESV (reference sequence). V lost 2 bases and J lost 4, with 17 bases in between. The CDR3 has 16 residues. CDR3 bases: TGTGCCAGCAGCTTAAAACTTCTAGATACGGGCTATGGCTACACCTTC. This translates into CASSLKLLDTGYGYTF. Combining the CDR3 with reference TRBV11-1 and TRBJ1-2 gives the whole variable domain EAEVAQSPRYKITEKSQAVAFWCDPISGHATLYWYRQILGQGPELLVQFQDESVVDDSQLPKDRFSAERLKGVDSTLKIQPAELGDSAMYLCASSLKLLDTGYGYTFGSGTRLTVV.

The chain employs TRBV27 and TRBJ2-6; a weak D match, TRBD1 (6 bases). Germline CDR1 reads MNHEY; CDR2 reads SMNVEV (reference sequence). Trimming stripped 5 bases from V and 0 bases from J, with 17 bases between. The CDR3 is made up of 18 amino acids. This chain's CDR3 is CASSEGHSMASGANVLTF. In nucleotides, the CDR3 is TGTGCCAGCAGTGAGGGACACTCGATGGCCTCTGGGGCCAACGTCCTGACTTTC.

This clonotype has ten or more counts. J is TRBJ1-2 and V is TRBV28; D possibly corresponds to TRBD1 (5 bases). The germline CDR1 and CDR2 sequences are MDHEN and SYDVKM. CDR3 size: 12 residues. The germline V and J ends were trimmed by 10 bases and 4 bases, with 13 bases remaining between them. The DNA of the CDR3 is TGTGCCACCGGGGCAGGTATCTATGGCTACACCTTC. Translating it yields CATGAGIYGYTF.

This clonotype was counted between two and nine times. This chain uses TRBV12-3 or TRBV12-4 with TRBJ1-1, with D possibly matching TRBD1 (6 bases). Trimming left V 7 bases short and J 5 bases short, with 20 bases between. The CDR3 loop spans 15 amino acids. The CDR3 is CASTAPGTQGTEAFF. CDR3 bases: TGTGCCAGCACTGCCCCCGGGACCCAGGGGACTGAAGCTTTCTTT.

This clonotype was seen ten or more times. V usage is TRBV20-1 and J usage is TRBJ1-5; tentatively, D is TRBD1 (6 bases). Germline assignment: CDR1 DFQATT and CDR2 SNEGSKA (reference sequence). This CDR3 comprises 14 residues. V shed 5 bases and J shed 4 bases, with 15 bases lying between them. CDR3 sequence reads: CSAVGTQGNQPQHF. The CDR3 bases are TGCAGTGCTGTCGGGACGCAGGGGAATCAGCCCCAGCATTTT.

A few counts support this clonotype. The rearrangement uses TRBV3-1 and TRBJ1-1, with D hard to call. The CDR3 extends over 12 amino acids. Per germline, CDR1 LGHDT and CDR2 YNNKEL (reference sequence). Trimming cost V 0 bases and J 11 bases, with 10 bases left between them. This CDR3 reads CASSQDRGGAFF. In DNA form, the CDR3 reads TGTGCCAGCAGCCAAGATAGAGGTGGTGCTTTCTTT.

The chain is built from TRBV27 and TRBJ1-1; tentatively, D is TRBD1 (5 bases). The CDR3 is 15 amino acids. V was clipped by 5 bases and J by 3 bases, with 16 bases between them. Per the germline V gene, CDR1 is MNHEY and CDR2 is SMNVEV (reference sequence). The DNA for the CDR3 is TGTGCCAGCAGTCCATCCCGGCGACAGTACACTGAAGCTTTCTTT. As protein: CASSPSRRQYTEAFF.

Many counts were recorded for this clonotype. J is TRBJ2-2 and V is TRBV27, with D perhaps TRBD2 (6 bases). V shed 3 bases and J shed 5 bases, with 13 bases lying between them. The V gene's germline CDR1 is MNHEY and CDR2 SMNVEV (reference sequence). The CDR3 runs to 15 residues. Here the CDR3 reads CASSFGARGTGELFF. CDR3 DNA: TGTGCCAGCAGTTTTGGAGCACGGGGGACCGGGGAGCTGTTTTTT.

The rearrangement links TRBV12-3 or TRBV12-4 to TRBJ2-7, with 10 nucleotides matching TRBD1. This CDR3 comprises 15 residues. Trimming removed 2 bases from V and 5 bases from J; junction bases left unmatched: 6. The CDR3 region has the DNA TGTGCCAGCAGTTTACTTGGACAGGGGGTCAACGAGCAGTACTTC. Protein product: CASSLLGQGVNEQYF.

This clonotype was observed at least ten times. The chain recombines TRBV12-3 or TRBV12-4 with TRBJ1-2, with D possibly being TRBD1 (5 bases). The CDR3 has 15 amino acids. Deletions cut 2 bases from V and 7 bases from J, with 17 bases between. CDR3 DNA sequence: TGTGCCAGCAGTTTATGGGGCCAATTGAGCGGTGGCTACACCTTC. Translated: CASSLWGQLSGGYTF.